Included here is one T cell receptor (beta chain) sequence, with context. At one end the junction does not follow the germline gene, possibly because of a read error. Germline loops: CDR1 KGHSH, CDR2 LQKENI. This CDR3 has 16 amino acids. Generated by immunoSEQ multiplex PCR, the TCRdb table keeps only in-frame clones and is missing some. Among over 85,000 clones listed, 75% to 90% were seen once. These data belong to a study of blood T cell repertoires in COVID-19. The gene calls are TRBV18 and TRBJ2-3, with D perhaps matching TRBD1 (5 bases). The sequenced material came from peripheral blood. The TCR sequence derives from a man aged 80 or over with acute or convalescent COVID-19. The CDR3 reads CASSSPDSSRTDTQYF. The CDR3 DNA reads TGTGCCAGCTCATCACCAGACAGCAGCCGCACAGATACGCAGTATTTT.